This TCR beta chain was found in a study of identifying expanded T cells in peripheral blood. Study conclusions and caveats: Roughly 1.1 clones differed between technical replicates, versus roughly 17 and 20 over time.

Repertoires were generated with immunoSEQ multiplex PCR, while TCRdb's copy carries only in-frame clones and drops some. The data show 120,000 or so clones, around four fifths seen once. V lost 4 bases, J lost 5 bases, and 17 bases lay in between. Germline CDR1 is SNHLY and CDR2 is FYNNEI. The CDR3 is 15 amino acids. About this clone itself: Its antigen remains unidentified. The same CDR3 also results from other DNA sequences found in this sample.

This chain uses TRBV2 with TRBJ1-2; D gene ambiguous. The sequenced sample was blood. This clonotype was sampled from a person aged 18 to 70 in good health. DNA of the CDR3: TGTGCCAGCAGTGTATCGCTCGTCATCCGGTATGGCTACACCTTC. It is translated as CASSVSLVIRYGYTF.